This entry lists 6 T cell receptor beta chains sequenced from one sample in a study of shared clonotypes between healthy human individuals. Produced via immunoSEQ multiplex PCR; TCRdb's table is partial and in-frame only. This table holds roughly 2.5 million clones, approximately 94% found once. The sequenced material came from naive CD4+ T cells sorted from blood. The subset was: CD45RA+ positively selected. The receptors shown here come from a man between 18 and 35 years old in good health.

J is TRBJ1-2 and V is TRBV7-2; perhaps TRBD1 as D (6 bases). The germline V gene has CDR1 SGHTA and CDR2 FQGNSA. There are 14 residues in the CDR3. Between the trimmed V and J ends, which lost 1 base and 4 bases, there was a span of 10 bases. The CDR3 reads CASSLGAGAYGYTF. The CDR3 DNA sequence: TGTGCCAGCAGCTTAGGGGCAGGGGCCTATGGCTACACCTTC.

The chain has TRBV19 and TRBJ2-3; 7 bases align to TRBD1. Looked up from germline, CDR1 is LNHDA and CDR2 is SQIVND (reference sequence). CDR3 length: 12 amino acids. V was pared by 4 bases and J by 9 bases, with 4 bases of the junction left unmatched. The CDR3 reads CASSTGQHTQYF. CDR3 bases: TGTGCCAGTAGTACGGGACAGCACACGCAGTATTTT.

The V and J genes are TRBV6-5 and TRBJ2-7; D is possibly TRBD1 (7 bases). V was shortened by 2 bases and J by 0 bases, with 11 bases between the two germline ends. CDR1 and CDR2 from the germline V gene are MNHEY and SVGAGI. CDR3 length equals 15 residues. CDR3 in amino acids: CASSYAGQSSYEQYF. The CDR3 DNA follows: TGTGCCAGCAGTTACGCGGGACAGTCCTCCTACGAGCAGTACTTC.

This chain links TRBV10-1 with TRBJ2-5; 10 nucleotides line up with TRBD1. The CDR3 runs 15 residues. Germline values: CDR1 WNHNN, CDR2 SYGVQD (reference sequence). After removal of 6 bases from V and 1 base from J, the junction contained 5 bases not matched to a gene. The CDR3 coding sequence is TGCGCCAGCAGCCCCGGGACAGGGGTCCAAGAGACCCAGTACTTC. Residues: CASSPGTGVQETQYF.

The chain joins TRBV27 to TRBJ1-6; D gene ambiguous. Looked up from germline, CDR1 is MNHEY and CDR2 is SMNVEV (reference sequence). V lost 8 bases to trimming and J lost 8 bases, with 13 bases between them. The CDR3 totals 13 residues. The CDR3 here is CASGGRGHSPLHF. CDR3 DNA sequence: TGTGCCAGCGGAGGGAGAGGGCATTCACCCCTCCACTTT.

V is TRBV28 and J is TRBJ2-7, with TRBD1 identical over 8 bases. Trimming cost V 5 bases and J 4 bases; bases outside gene matches: 10. This CDR3 region has 15 residues. The germline V gene has CDR1 MDHEN and CDR2 SYDVKM. The CDR3: CASSGTGTGSYEQYF. CDR3 coding DNA: TGTGCCAGCAGTGGAACCGGGACAGGCTCATACGAGCAGTACTTC.